The source of this T cell receptor beta chain is a study of cytomegalovirus exposure and HLA in healthy donors. Study as a whole: Most genotyped donors, 81% of 398, had Caucasian-associated genetic ancestry.

PCR was performed using 60 Vbeta and 13 Jbeta primers. The method was immunoSEQ multiplex PCR; TCRdb's version includes in-frame clones alone and lacks a portion of them. The sample has 200,000 to 250,000 clones, over 60% seen once. Whole-study results and caveats: In vitro assays verified that a few CMV-associated chains recognized CMV antigens specifically. Later analysis reportedly placed an Asian-associated ancestry cluster below the approximately 730-donor mean in N-insertions.

Concerning this clone: Its antigen is as yet unknown.

Germline V lookup: CDR1 SNHLY, CDR2 FYNNEI. The CDR3 sequence is 11 residues long. V lost 5 bases to trimming and J lost 5 bases, with 7 bases between them. What was sequenced was PBMCs. The chain combines TRBV2 with TRBJ2-7; D not resolved. The receptor comes from a man aged 40-55 years in good health and CMV-seronegative. The CDR3 reads CASSQLNEQYF. In DNA form, the CDR3 reads TGTGCCAGCAGTCAGTTGAACGAGCAGTACTTC.